This TCR beta chain appears in the sequencing data of a study of T cells of healthy individuals. This clonotype was picked up many times. The CDR3 is 16 amino acids. V shed 1 base and J shed 3 bases, with 17 bases lying between them. Germline V gives CDR1 SQVTM, CDR2 ANQGSEA. TCRdb itself ran the 5' RACE reads through MiXCR, one entry per CDR3 protein. Altogether over 95,000 distinct CDR3 sequences are present, around 17% being singletons, with the ten largest covering more than 5.5%. The chain uses TRBV29-1 and TRBJ2-3, with a possible D match to TRBD1 (6 bases). The receptor comes from a human donor in good health. The CDR3 nucleotides read TGCAGCGTTGAAGGGTCCCCAGGGGATGATACAGATACGCAGTATTTT. It specifies CSVEGSPGDDTDTQYF.